These T cell receptor beta chains were read from a single sample in a study of blood T cell repertoires in COVID-19. The method was immunoSEQ multiplex PCR; TCRdb's version includes in-frame clones alone and lacks a portion of them. The repertoire holds around 110,000 clones, with about 82% as singletons. Sequenced: peripheral blood. The receptors derive from a man older than 75 with COVID-19, enrolled during active disease. CDR3s include the opening cysteine and the closing phenylalanine or tryptophan. The D gene is left open where the match is weak. Expanded clones are given a class, and other clones once, few, many or no size at all.

clone_size,d_call,j_call,v_call,cdr3_nt,cdr3_aa
few,-,TRBJ1-6,TRBV6-5,TGTGCCAGCAGTTACGGGCAGGGTAATTCACCCCTCCACTTT,CASSYGQGNSPLHF
-,-,TRBJ2-5,TRBV5-1,TGCGCCAGCAGCTTGGGGCAGGGTAAGACCCAGTACTTC,CASSLGQGKTQYF
-,TRBD2,TRBJ2-1,TRBV28,TGTGCCAGCAGTACTCAGCGGGAGAGCTCCTACAATGAGCAGTTCTTC,CASSTQRESSYNEQFF
few,-,TRBJ2-7,TRBV11-2,TGTGCCAGCAGCTTAGTAGATGCTAGCAGCTCGGGCTACGAGCAGTACTTC,CASSLVDASSSGYEQYF
-,-,TRBJ2-1,TRBV11-3,TGTGCCAGCAGCTTAGAAGGACTGGGTCCGGATGAGCAGTTCTTC,CASSLEGLGPDEQFF
-,-,TRBJ2-7,TRBV9,TGTGCCAGCAGCGTCTATTCCGGGGCGGGACAGCGGTACTTC,CASSVYSGAGQRYF
once,-,TRBJ2-2,TRBV5-1,TGCGCCCGAACTGCGGACGCCCGGGGAGCTGTTTTT,CARTADARGAVF
-,-,TRBJ1-1,TRBV10-2,TGCGCCAGCAGTGAGTCGAGCAGGGCTAGGCCTGAAGCTTTCTTT,CASSESSRARPEAFF
-,-,TRBJ1-3,TRBV19,TGTGCCAGTAGCAGAACTGGGACATCTGGAAACACCATATATTTT,CASSRTGTSGNTIYF
-,-,TRBJ2-3,TRBV28,TGTGCCAGCAGTTTCCCGCTAGCAGATACGCAGTATTTT,CASSFPLADTQYF
-,-,TRBJ2-7,TRBV4-1,TGCGCCAGCAGCCATTACTACAGGTCGGAGAACGAGCAGTACTTC,CASSHYYRSENEQYF
-,-,TRBJ2-1,TRBV6-2/TRBV6-3,TGTGCCAGCAGTTACTCGTCCTGGAGCTCCTACAATGAGCAGTTCTTC,CASSYSSWSSYNEQFF
-,-,TRBJ2-2,TRBV6-6,TGTGCCAGCAGTTACGATGAGGCCGGGGAGCTGTTTTTT,CASSYDEAGELFF
-,TRBD1,TRBJ1-6,TRBV6-5,TGTGCCAGCAGACGGGACAGGGATTCACCCCTCCACTTT,CASRRDRDSPLHF
-,TRBD1,TRBJ1-6,TRBV28,TGTGCCAGCAGTTTTGCGGGACAGGGCAACTATAATTCACCCCTCCACTTT,CASSFAGQGNYNSPLHF
-,-,TRBJ1-2,TRBV12-3/TRBV12-4,TGTGCCAGCAGTTTCGGACAATACCTTGGCTACACCTTC,CASSFGQYLGYTF
-,TRBD2,TRBJ2-5,TRBV24-1,TGTGCCACCAGTGAGGTCGGCCGGGGGGAGATAGAGACCCAGTACTTC,CATSEVGRGEIETQYF
-,-,TRBJ2-2,TRBV11-2,TGTGCCAGCAGCCAGGACAGAAACACCGGGGAGCTGTTTTTT,CASSQDRNTGELFF
-,-,TRBJ2-2,TRBV11-3,TGTGCCAGCAGCCGAGAGGCTGGGGAGCTGTTTTTT,CASSREAGELFF
-,TRBD2,TRBJ2-4,TRBV3-1/TRBV3-2,TGTGCCAGCAGCCAAGACCTAGCGGGAGGCCCCAGAAACATTCAGTACTTC,CASSQDLAGGPRNIQYF
-,TRBD2,TRBJ2-5,TRBV5-4,TGTGCCAGCAGCTTGAAAGGGCTAGCGGGATCAAAAGAGACCCAGTACTTC,CASSLKGLAGSKETQYF
once,TRBD1,TRBJ1-4,TRBV19,TGTGCCACCAAAGAGAGGCGGCGCGGGACAGGGGGGGAAAAACTGTTTTTT,CATKERRRGTGGEKLFF
-,TRBD2,TRBJ2-1,TRBV4-2,TGTGCCAGCAGCCAAGACACAGCGGGAGGCCAGCGGAATGAGCAGTTCTTC,CASSQDTAGGQRNEQFF
-,TRBD1,TRBJ1-2,TRBV7-2,TGTGCCAGCAGCTTAGGTGGGACAGCGTCTCGGGGCTACACCTTC,CASSLGGTASRGYTF
-,TRBD1,TRBJ1-5,TRBV2,TGTGCCAGCCTTGGACAGGGGAGCAATCAGCCCCAGCATTTT,CASLGQGSNQPQHF
-,TRBD1,TRBJ1-5,TRBV6-6,TGTGCCAGCAGTTACGGTGGGACAGGGAGTAATCAGCCCCAGCATTTT,CASSYGGTGSNQPQHF
-,TRBD2,TRBJ2-3,TRBV7-9,TGTGCCAGCGGACTAGCGGGTGGGGATACGCAGTATTTT,CASGLAGGDTQYF
-,TRBD2,TRBJ2-7,TRBV7-8,TGTGCCAGCAGCTTACAAGAGCGGGAGCGACTGGGGAACGAGCAGTACTTC,CASSLQERERLGNEQYF
few,TRBD2,TRBJ2-7,TRBV24-1,TGTGCCACCAGCTACGGGACTAGCGGGCACTACGAGCAGTACTTC,CATSYGTSGHYEQYF
-,-,TRBJ1-2,TRBV6-1,TGTGCCAGCAGGGAACAGGGAGGCCGAGTAAGGGGCTATGGCTACACCTTC,CASREQGGRVRGYGYTF
-,-,TRBJ2-7,TRBV5-1,TGCGCCAGCAGCTTCAAGGGGACTTCTGTGCAGTACTTC,CASSFKGTSVQYF
-,-,TRBJ1-2,TRBV5-6,TGTGCCAGCAGCTTGGGGTCAGACTATGGCTACACCTTC,CASSLGSDYGYTF
few,TRBD1,TRBJ2-1,TRBV2,TGTGCCAGCAGTGAAGGGCAGGGGGCTGGCAATGAGCAGTTCTTC,CASSEGQGAGNEQFF
-,-,TRBJ2-1,TRBV4-1,TGCGCCAGCAGCCCCAGACAGTACAATGAGCAGTTCTTC,CASSPRQYNEQFF
-,-,TRBJ2-2,TRBV7-9,TGTGCCAGCACCCGGGGGCAGGGGGACACCGGGGAGCTGTTTTTT,CASTRGQGDTGELFF
once,TRBD2,TRBJ2-5,TRBV6-5,TGTGCCAGCAGTTCCCTGGGACTAGCGCCTCAAGAGACCCAGTACTTC,CASSSLGLAPQETQYF
-,TRBD2,TRBJ2-1,TRBV7-8,TGTGCCAGCAGCTCCCGACTAGCGGGAGATAATGAGCAGTTCTTC,CASSSRLAGDNEQFF
-,-,TRBJ1-1,TRBV28,TGTGCCAGCAACATACCGGGAGAGGGAGCTTTCTTT,CASNIPGEGAFF
-,-,TRBJ2-2,TRBV28,TGTGCCAGCAGTGGGGGGAGCGCCGGGGAGCTGTTTTTT,CASSGGSAGELFF
few,TRBD1,TRBJ2-5,TRBV28,TGTGCCAGCAGTACGACGGACAGGGGCCAAGAGACCCAGTACTTC,CASSTTDRGQETQYF
-,-,TRBJ2-7,TRBV14,TGTGCCAGCAGCCACCAGGACAGTTACTACGAGCAGTACTTC,CASSHQDSYYEQYF